The 30 T cell receptor beta chains given below trace back to one sample, sequenced in a study of persistence of HIV-infected CD4 T cells. This was the immunoSEQ version 4 assay in survey mode. Only in-frame clones appear in the TCRdb table, and some are missing; sequencing was by immunoSEQ multiplex PCR. Among some 13,000 clones listed, about 66% were seen once. An overlapping HIV-1 Gag peptide pool stimulated these cells at 0.95 to 1 ug/peptide/mL. Sorting of responding CD4+ T cells relied on upregulated CD40 ligand together with CD69. Their specific antigens are unknown. The starting material was CD4+ T cells sorted from PBMCs after roughly 20-hour stimulation, obtained from a patient who received antiretroviral therapy. These receptors all come from an adult man with HIV who was CMV-seropositive.

This clone is judged medium-sized. V usage is TRBV6-6 and J usage is TRBJ1-1, with D tentatively TRBD1 (5 bases). The CDR3 runs 14 residues. Germline CDR1 and CDR2: MNHNY and SVGAGI (reference sequence). V was shortened by 6 bases and J by 2 bases, with 13 bases between the two germline ends. DNA for the CDR3: TGTGCCAGCAGCTATCCTGGGGGTAACACTGAAGCTTTCTTT. Translation: CASSYPGGNTEAFF.

The chain couples TRBV6-5 to TRBJ2-5, with 7 nucleotides matching TRBD1. J was trimmed by 6 bases and V by 6 bases; bases with no gene match: 10. The length of the CDR3 is 14 residues. Germline V CDR1 and CDR2: MNHEY, SVGAGI. The CDR3 nucleotides are TGTGCCAGCAGCGCTTACAGGGGCGAAAAGACCCAGTACTTC. It codes for CASSAYRGEKTQYF.

The chain uses TRBV19 and TRBJ1-2; TRBD1 agrees at 7 bases. Losses at the gene ends were 6 bases for V and 4 bases for J; bases not matched to a gene: 5. The germline V gene encodes CDR1 LNHDA and CDR2 SQIVND (reference sequence). There are 13 residues in the CDR3. The CDR3 DNA reads TGTGCCAGTAGAGTGGGACAGCTCTATGGCTACACCTTC. This translates into CASRVGQLYGYTF.

This clone showed up just a few times. CDR3: CASSLWTARETQYF. CDR3 DNA sequence: TGTGCCAGCAGCTTATGGACAGCTAGAGAGACCCAGTACTTC. The chain recombines TRBV5-4 with TRBJ2-5, with a weak D call TRBD1 (6 bases). The germline V gene encodes CDR1 SGHNT and CDR2 YYREEE (reference sequence). The CDR3 extends over 14 amino acids. Trimming shortened V by 2 bases and J by 4 bases, and 12 bases separated the two germline ends.

This chain connects TRBV30 to TRBJ1-2, with 7 bases matching TRBD1. The J segment lost 7 bases and the V segment lost 3 bases, leaving 11 bases of the junction unmatched. CDR3 length: 14 residues. Germline assignment: CDR1 GTSNPN and CDR2 SVGIG (reference sequence). CDR3: CAWSHGGGGSGYTF. The CDR3 DNA follows: TGTGCCTGGAGCCATGGCGGAGGGGGCAGTGGCTACACCTTC.

J is TRBJ1-2 and V is TRBV6-5; D not certain. This CDR3 is built from 16 residues. V lost 0 bases, J lost 6 bases, and 17 bases lay in between. Germline V CDR1 and CDR2: MNHEY, SVGAGI. The CDR3 sequence is CASSYSAAYGWNGYTF. For the CDR3, the DNA is TGTGCCAGCAGTTACTCCGCGGCGTACGGATGGAATGGCTACACCTTC.

The V and J genes are TRBV6-2 or TRBV6-3 and TRBJ2-7; the D is unclear. This CDR3 is built from 12 residues. Germline lookup yields CDR1 MNHEY and CDR2 SVGEGT. The V end was cut by 5 bases, the J end by 7 bases, with 12 bases between. The DNA of the CDR3 is TGTGCCAGCAGTCTGAGATCGAGAGAGCAGTACTTC. Its protein is CASSLRSREQYF.

The genes are TRBV7-9 and TRBJ1-1; D gene unclear. Per the germline V gene, CDR1 is SEHNR and CDR2 is FQNEAQ (reference sequence). The CDR3 totals 14 residues. V was pared by 0 bases and J by 3 bases, with 8 bases between. The CDR3 loop reads CASSLAGSHTEAFF. The CDR3 DNA is TGTGCCAGCAGCTTAGCAGGGAGCCACACTGAAGCTTTCTTT.

The genes are TRBV25-1 and TRBJ2-6, with 11 nucleotides matching TRBD1. Germline V lookup: CDR1 MGHDK, CDR2 SYGVNS. CDR3 size: 17 residues. V trimming: 4 bases; J trimming: 6 bases; junction bases outside the gene matches: 8. CDR3 protein: CASSGWTGGLVANVLTF. CDR3 in DNA: TGTGCCAGCAGTGGCTGGACAGGGGGCCTCGTGGCCAACGTCCTGACTTTC.

This clone came up a few times. The J gene is TRBJ2-7, the V gene TRBV20-1, with D perhaps being TRBD1 or TRBD2 (5 bases each). Trimming removed 3 bases from V and 2 bases from J, with 14 bases in between. Germline V gene sequence: CDR1 DFQATT, CDR2 SNEGSKA (reference sequence). This CDR3 comprises 14 residues. The CDR3 sequence is CSASRGTVTYEQYF. In DNA, the CDR3 is TGCAGTGCTAGTCGAGGGACGGTCACCTACGAGCAGTACTTC.

This clone is categorized as medium-sized. V and J are TRBV28 and TRBJ1-4; 11 bases are a match to TRBD1. Germline V gives CDR1 MDHEN, CDR2 SYDVKM. V trimming: 2 bases; J trimming: 11 bases; junction bases outside the gene matches: 10. The CDR3 extends over 16 amino acids. The CDR3: CASSLDPGTGGRKLFF. The CDR3 nucleotides read TGTGCCAGCAGTTTAGACCCCGGGACAGGGGGGAGGAAACTGTTTTTT.

This rearrangement joins TRBV14 to TRBJ1-1; D uncertain. Germline CDR1 reads SGHDN; CDR2 reads FVKESK. This CDR3 spans 13 amino acids. The germline V and J ends were trimmed by 4 bases and 3 bases, with 9 bases remaining between them. The CDR3 loop is CASSPQRYTEAFF. The CDR3 DNA follows: TGTGCCAGCAGCCCCCAAAGATACACTGAAGCTTTCTTT.

CDR3 loop: CSVAGTGVNSPLHF. The CDR3 DNA reads as TGCAGCGTTGCCGGGACAGGGGTTAATTCACCCCTCCACTTT. V usage is TRBV29-1 and J usage is TRBJ1-6; TRBD1 matches 10 bases. Looked up from germline, CDR1 is SQVTM and CDR2 is ANQGSEA. V was pared by 4 bases and J by 6 bases, with 3 bases of the junction left unmatched. This CDR3 is 14 amino acids long.

This CDR3 reads CASSMPQLRAIISGNTIYF. In DNA, the CDR3 is TGTGCCAGTAGTATGCCTCAGCTCCGCGCCATAATCTCTGGAAACACCATATATTTT. The chain combines TRBV19 with TRBJ1-3, with D unresolved. V lost 3 bases and J 0 bases, leaving 21 bases between the germline ends. The CDR3 spans 19 residues. Looked up from germline, CDR1 is LNHDA and CDR2 is SQIVND (reference sequence).

As to this clone: Within the sample, other DNA sequences also encode this same CDR3. The chain recombines TRBV5-1 with TRBJ1-3; no reliable D call. The germline gives CDR1 SGHRS, CDR2 YFSETQ. V shed 1 base and J shed 0 bases, with 8 bases lying between them. The CDR3 spans 15 residues. In nucleotides, the CDR3 is TGCGCCAGCAGCTTGTCCCTCAACTCTGGAAACACCATATATTTT. This codes for CASSLSLNSGNTIYF.

This clone is medium-sized (0.01 to 0.1%) by share. This chain joins TRBV25-1 and TRBJ1-1, with TRBD1 matching 7 bases. The CDR3 has 15 residues. The germline CDR1 and CDR2 sequences are MGHDK and SYGVNS. V was clipped by 0 bases and J by 8 bases; unmatched bases: 9. CDR3 nucleotides: TGTGCCAGCAGTGAATATAAAGGCAGGGGGTCCGAAGCTTTCTTT. It translates to CASSEYKGRGSEAFF.

This clone was counted between two and nine times. CDR3 sequence reads: CAWEGTDRYGYTF. The CDR3 region has the DNA TGTGCCTGGGAAGGGACAGACCGTTATGGCTACACCTTC. The chain links TRBV30 to TRBJ1-2; TRBD1 agrees at 7 bases. The V gene end was trimmed by 5 bases and the J gene end by 5 bases; junction bases not matched to a gene: 8. CDR1 and CDR2 (germline): GTSNPN, SVGIG (reference sequence). The CDR3 length is 13 residues.

The V and J genes are TRBV2 and TRBJ1-1; D gene ambiguous. The ends were cut back, 1 base at V and 2 bases at J, with 5 bases in the middle. Per the germline V gene, CDR1 is SNHLY and CDR2 is FYNNEI. The CDR3 covers 13 residues. Here the CDR3 DNA reads TGTGCCAGCAGTGAAGGGGTCAACACTGAAGCTTTCTTT. Encoded protein: CASSEGVNTEAFF.

The V call is TRBV3-1 (or the pseudogene TRBV3-2), the J call TRBJ1-6; maybe TRBD1 (6 bases). CDR3 size: 15 residues. V was trimmed by 4 bases and J by 5 bases, leaving 12 bases between them. Germline V CDR1 and CDR2: LGHDT, YNNKEL (reference sequence). The CDR3 DNA is TGTGCCAGCAGCCTGGGGGGGCGGGATAATTCACCCCTCCACTTT. It yields the protein CASSLGGRDNSPLHF.

This chain links TRBV27 with TRBJ1-2; 10 nucleotides agree with TRBD1. The CDR3 is made up of 16 amino acids. J lost 7 bases, V lost 2 bases, and 10 bases had no gene match. Per the germline V gene, CDR1 is MNHEY and CDR2 is SMNVEV (reference sequence). The CDR3 coding sequence is TGTGCCAGCAGTTTAGGGGGACAGGGGTGGAGAGGTGGCTACACCTTC. Translation gives CASSLGGQGWRGGYTF.

This chain joins TRBV15 and TRBJ2-3, with TRBD1 matching over 11 bases. Germline assignment: CDR1 LNHNV and CDR2 YYDKDF (reference sequence). V dropped 0 bases and J dropped 5; count of bases not matched to a gene: 4. The CDR3 covers 16 residues. CDR3: CATSRDGGTGGDTQYF. CDR3 DNA sequence: TGTGCCACCAGCAGAGATGGGGGGACAGGGGGAGATACGCAGTATTTT.

J is TRBJ1-1 and V is TRBV6-5, with D uncertain. Trimming took 3 bases from V and 2 from J, leaving 13 bases between them. CDR1 MNHEY and CDR2 SVGAGI come from the germline V gene. The CDR3 contains 15 residues. The CDR3 here is CASSYTTRANTEAFF. For the CDR3, the DNA is TGTGCCAGCAGTTATACCACGAGGGCCAACACTGAAGCTTTCTTT.

CDR3 DNA: TGTGCCAGCTCGGGGGTGAATCAGCCCCAGCATTTT. Translation: CASSGVNQPQHF. J is TRBJ1-5 and V is TRBV18, with D possibly being TRBD1 (5 bases). CDR3 length: 12 amino acids. Germline V gene data show CDR1 as KGHSH and CDR2 as LQKENI. Trimming cost V 6 bases and J 4 bases, with 7 bases left between them.

This clone has just one count. The chain employs TRBV6-6 and TRBJ1-6, with TRBD1 identical over 7 bases. The germline V gene has CDR1 MNHNY and CDR2 SVGAGI (reference sequence). Trimming at V came to 4 bases and at J to 0 bases, leaving 3 bases not matched to a gene. CDR3 length equals 16 residues. This CDR3 reads CASSWGQSSYNSPLHF. CDR3 bases: TGTGCCAGCAGTTGGGGACAGAGCTCCTATAATTCACCCCTCCACTTT.

In DNA, the CDR3 is TGCGCCAGCAGCTTGGGAGCGGGAGCGGGCTCTGGAAACACCATATATTTT. Translating gives CASSLGAGAGSGNTIYF. This sequence joins TRBV5-1 and TRBJ1-3; D gene ambiguous. The germline CDR1 and CDR2 sequences are SGHRS and YFSETQ. V gave up 0 bases and J gave up 0 bases, with 13 bases separating them. This CDR3 has 17 residues.

This chain connects TRBV6-5 to TRBJ1-2; D is unclear. Deletions cut 6 bases from V and 2 bases from J, with 10 bases between. The germline gives CDR1 MNHEY, CDR2 SVGAGI. This CDR3 has 13 residues. CDR3 nucleotides: TGTGCCAGCAGGCCCTTAGGGAACTATGGCTACACCTTC. Translating gives CASRPLGNYGYTF.

By share of the sample, this clone is medium-sized. The chain employs TRBV6-4 and TRBJ1-2; 7 nucleotides align to TRBD1. V was pared by 2 bases and J by 8 bases, with 8 bases of the junction left unmatched. The CDR3 runs to 14 residues. Germline V CDR1 and CDR2: MRHNA, SNTAGT. The CDR3 coding sequence is TGTGCCAGCAGTGACGAGTTCGAGGGGGCGGGCTACACCTTC. Protein product: CASSDEFEGAGYTF.

This chain connects TRBV13 to TRBJ2-7; D might be TRBD2 (6 bases). The V and J ends lost 2 bases and 5 bases respectively, with 16 bases between them. This CDR3 region has 15 residues. Germline V lookup: CDR1 PRHDT, CDR2 FYEKMQ (reference sequence). In DNA form, the CDR3 reads TGTGCCAGCAGCTTAAGGAGGGACCCGTCCGACGAGCAGTACTTC. Amino acid sequence: CASSLRRDPSDEQYF.

In its sample, this clone was seen a few times. The rearrangement joins TRBV4-1 to TRBJ2-3, with 8 bases that match TRBD2. This CDR3 contains 16 residues. With V trimmed by 2 bases and J by 3 bases, 7 bases remained unmatched. CDR1 is MGHRA, CDR2 YSYEKL, per germline. The CDR3 sequence: CASSQRGVAGTDTQYF. The CDR3 region has the DNA TGCGCCAGCAGCCAAAGGGGGGTAGCGGGAACAGATACGCAGTATTTT.

This chain joins TRBV27 and TRBJ1-1, with TRBD1 matching over 8 bases. This CDR3 is built from 14 residues. The J segment lost 3 bases and the V segment lost 3 bases, leaving 3 bases of the junction unmatched. From germline, CDR1 is MNHEY and CDR2 SMNVEV (reference sequence). Here the CDR3 reads CASSLDREDTEAFF. The DNA for the CDR3 is TGTGCCAGCAGTTTGGACAGGGAGGACACTGAAGCTTTCTTT.